In this sample, the clone carrying this T cell receptor (beta chain) turned up a few times. The target antigen is unknown. Expressed TCRB transcripts were sequenced, since all the RNA that had been isolated was reverse transcribed. Profiling relied on immunoSEQ multiplex PCR, and the TCRdb table lists in-frame clones only, not all of them. Of hundreds of thousands of clones listed, roughly 12% are singletons. These data come from a study of beta chain features in type 1 diabetes. Every donor had blood drawn once into heparin, about 116 mL on average. Central memory, naive, regulatory and stem cell-like memory CD4+ cells were sorted by CD45RO/CCR7/CD25/CD127/CD95/CD27. Study-wide points: A possible short-template PCR bias applies equally to patients and controls.

Looked up from germline, CDR1 is SNHLY and CDR2 is FYNNEI. The CDR3 is 15 amino acids. V trimming: 6 bases; J trimming: 7 bases; junction bases outside the gene matches: 10. Sequenced: naive CD4+ T cells from blood. This clonotype was obtained from a man younger than 30 in good health. This chain uses TRBV2 with TRBJ2-1; the match to TRBD1 covers 9 bases. The CDR3 loop reads CASREWTGAGNEQFF. CDR3 nucleotide sequence: TGTGCCAGCAGGGAATGGACAGGGGCTGGGAATGAGCAGTTCTTC.